Below are 25 T cell receptor beta chains sequenced from a single sample in a study of brain T cells in children with intractable seizures. TCRdb's table, derived via immunoSEQ multiplex PCR, lists solely in-frame clones and lacks some. The data contain roughly 80,000 clones, about 92% of them singletons. The material was peripheral blood, obtained at surgery. Receptors were obtained from a boy under three years old with tuberous sclerosis and intractable seizures.

J is TRBJ2-1 and V is TRBV12-1; TRBD2, the table's D call, lacks a check against the DNA. TRBV12-1 is termed a pseudogene. CDR3 length equals 17 residues. The CDR3 DNA sequence: TGTGCCAGCAGCTTTGGGGATAAACTAGCGGGAGGAGAGGAGCAGTTCTTC. This translates into CASSFGDKLAGGEEQFF.

This chain connects TRBV29-1 to TRBJ2-2; D may be TRBD1 (5 bases). In germline, CDR1 is SQVTM, CDR2 ANQGSEA. The CDR3 is 12 residues long. V was trimmed by 7 bases and J by 1 base, leaving 7 bases between them. The CDR3 DNA is TGCAGCGGGGGCGGGAACACCGGGGAGCTGTTTTTT. Protein sequence: CSGGGNTGELFF.

This clone was observed a single time. V gene TRBV13 combines with J gene TRBJ2-7; 8 nucleotides agree with TRBD1. The CDR3 extends over 14 amino acids. The germline V gene encodes CDR1 PRHDT and CDR2 FYEKMQ (reference sequence). The ends lost 5 bases at V and 3 bases at J; junction bases unmatched: 6. The DNA of the CDR3 is TGTGCCAGCAGCCCGGACAGGGAAGACTACGAGCAGTACTTC. Residues: CASSPDREDYEQYF.

This chain connects TRBV7-9 to TRBJ2-7; D assignment may be TRBD1 or TRBD2 (7 bases each). Trimming shortened V by 1 base and J by 4 bases, and 14 bases separated the two germline ends. This CDR3 comprises 15 residues. Germline-derived CDR1 and CDR2 are SEHNR and FQNEAQ (reference sequence). CDR3 sequence reads: CASSLEGGGFYEQYF. The CDR3 region has the DNA TGTGCCAGCAGCTTAGAGGGAGGGGGCTTTTACGAGCAGTACTTC.

The chain recombines TRBV12-3 or TRBV12-4 with TRBJ1-4; D perhaps matches TRBD1 (6 bases). This CDR3 contains 13 residues. V was shortened by 4 bases and J by 7 bases, with 10 bases between the two germline ends. CDR3 DNA: TGTGCCAGCAGTTCCGGGACAAGTGAAAAACTGTTTTTT. This translates into CASSSGTSEKLFF.

J is TRBJ1-2 and V is TRBV11-2, with TRBD1 matching 7 bases. The CDR3 has 14 amino acids. The germline V gene has CDR1 SGHAT and CDR2 FQNNGV. Unmatched junction bases numbered 6, after V lost 4 bases and J lost 4 bases. CDR3: CASSSSAGGYGYTF. Written as DNA, the CDR3 is TGTGCCAGCAGCTCGTCCGCAGGGGGCTATGGCTACACCTTC. Filled out from reference TRBV11-2 and TRBJ1-2, the complete variable domain reads EAGVAQSPRYKIIEKRQSVAFWCNPISGHATLYWYQQILGQGPKLLIQFQNNGVVDDSQLPKDRFSAERLKGVDSTLKIQPAKLEDSAVYLCASSSSAGGYGYTFGSGTRLTVV.

The gene calls are TRBV28 and TRBJ2-7; 9 bases agree with TRBD1. The V segment lost 5 bases and the J segment 5 bases; nucleotides outside the gene matches: 13. This CDR3 comprises 16 residues. Germline V CDR1 and CDR2: MDHEN, SYDVKM. The CDR3 protein is CASSMRQGVTLHEQYF. CDR3 nucleotide sequence: TGTGCCAGCAGTATGCGACAGGGGGTAACACTACACGAGCAGTACTTC.

The chain joins TRBV3-1 (or the pseudogene TRBV3-2) to TRBJ2-7; 7 bases are a match to TRBD2. Per the germline V gene, CDR1 is LGHDT and CDR2 is YNNKEL (reference sequence). V lost 2 bases to trimming and J lost 2 bases; unmatched junction nucleotides: 6. This CDR3 is built from 15 residues. In DNA form, the CDR3 reads TGTGCCAGCAGCCAAAGGGCGGGGGTGGCCTACGAGCAGTACTTC. Translated: CASSQRAGVAYEQYF.

The rearrangement links TRBV6-6 to TRBJ2-7; 9 bases align to TRBD2. Germline CDR1 MNHNY, CDR2 SVGAGI (reference sequence). The CDR3 runs 14 residues. The junction had 6 bases not matched to a gene; V was cut back by 7 bases and J by 2 bases. CDR3 bases: TGTGCCAGCAATCGGGCGGGGGGGGCCTACGAGCAGTACTTC. Translated: CASNRAGGAYEQYF.

The chain employs TRBV6-6 and TRBJ1-1, with D possibly being TRBD1 (5 bases). Trimming removed 5 bases from V and 1 base from J, with 5 bases in between. The germline CDR1 and CDR2 sequences are MNHNY and SVGAGI (reference sequence). The CDR3 covers 12 residues. CDR3 in DNA: TGTGCCAGCAGTAGGGGGAACACTGAAGCTTTCTTT. This codes for CASSRGNTEAFF.

The chain links TRBV25-1 to TRBJ1-6; 7 bases are a match to TRBD1. Trimming cost V 6 bases and J 6 bases; bases outside gene matches: 5. The CDR3 extends over 14 amino acids. The germline gives CDR1 MGHDK, CDR2 SYGVNS. CDR3 loop: CASRRGQTNSPLHF. The CDR3 DNA is TGTGCCAGCAGAAGGGGACAGACTAATTCACCCCTCCACTTT.

The rearrangement joins TRBV5-1 to TRBJ1-2; D is unresolved. The CDR3 extends over 17 amino acids. Germline CDR1 reads SGHRS; CDR2 reads YFSETQ. V gave up 4 bases and J gave up 4 bases, with 23 bases separating them. CDR3 amino acids: CASSLNLGRRHGYGYTF. The CDR3 region has the DNA TGCGCCAGCAGCCTGAACCTGGGCAGGAGGCACGGCTATGGCTACACCTTC.

CDR3 nucleotide sequence: TGTGCCAGCAGTTTGGTGTACTATGGCTACACCTTC. It codes for CASSLVYYGYTF. The chain couples TRBV12-3 or TRBV12-4 to TRBJ1-2; D uncertain. This CDR3 region has 12 residues. The ends were cut back, 3 bases at V and 3 bases at J, with 5 bases in the middle.

V and J are TRBV4-1 and TRBJ2-1; 8 nucleotides match TRBD2. Per germline, CDR1 MGHRA and CDR2 YSYEKL. Trimming cost V 1 base and J 7 bases; bases outside gene matches: 12. The CDR3 loop spans 17 amino acids. In nucleotides, the CDR3 is TGCGCCAGCAGCCAAGTAGTTGGCGGGGGGATTGGTAATGAGCAGTTCTTC. It yields the protein CASSQVVGGGIGNEQFF.

This sequence joins TRBV7-8 and TRBJ1-1; 9 bases map to TRBD1. This CDR3 region has 17 residues. Germline V gene lookup returns CDR1 SGHVS and CDR2 FQNEAQ. Trimming cost V 0 bases and J 3 bases; bases outside gene matches: 8. The CDR3 bases are TGTGCCAGCAGCTTAGCTAGAGTCCGGGACAGGGACACTGAAGCTTTCTTT. Its translation is CASSLARVRDRDTEAFF. The entire variable domain, with the rest obtained from reference TRBV7-8 and TRBJ1-1, is as follows: GAGVSQSPRYKVAKRGQDVALRCDPISGHVSLFWYQQALGQGPEFLTYFQNEAQLDKSGLPSDRFFAERPEGSVSTLKIQRTQQEDSAVYLCASSLARVRDRDTEAFFGQGTRLTVV.

The chain couples TRBV15 to TRBJ2-3; 12 positions match TRBD2. This CDR3 spans 16 amino acids. Trimming removed 7 bases from V and 6 bases from J; junction bases left unmatched: 11. Germline V gives CDR1 LNHNV, CDR2 YYDKDF (reference sequence). CDR3 bases: TGTGCCACCAAGCTAGCGGGAGGGCCTTTCTTGGATACGCAGTATTTT. Amino acid sequence: CATKLAGGPFLDTQYF. Full variable domain (rest looked up from reference TRBV15 and TRBJ2-3): DAMVIQNPRYQVTQFGKPVTLSCSQTLNHNVMYWYQQKSSQAPKLLFHYYDKDFNNEADTPDNFQSRRPNTSFCFLDIRSPGLGDTAMYLCATKLAGGPFLDTQYFGPGTRLTVL.

This sequence joins TRBV21-1 and TRBJ1-1. TRBV21-1 is a pseudogene. This CDR3 has 14 amino acids. The CDR3 DNA reads TGTGCCAGCATCCAAAAAGGGCGGGGAACTGAAGCTTTCTTT. This codes for CASIQKGRGTEAFF.

The chain is built from TRBV29-1 and TRBJ2-3; weak D call: TRBD1 (5 bases). V gave up 3 bases and J gave up 3 bases, with 13 bases separating them. The CDR3 runs 14 residues. Germline CDR1 and CDR2: SQVTM and ANQGSEA. The DNA for the CDR3 is TGCAGCGTTGACCCCCGGCAGGGTACAGATACGCAGTATTTT. Translation: CSVDPRQGTDTQYF.

The chain is built from TRBV3-1 (or the pseudogene TRBV3-2) and TRBJ2-7; a weak D match, TRBD2 (6 bases). V lost 4 bases and J 5 bases, leaving 12 bases between the germline ends. CDR1 and CDR2 from the germline V gene are LGHDT and YNNKEL (reference sequence). This CDR3 comprises 13 residues. The CDR3 reads CASSLWTTNEQYF. The CDR3, as DNA: TGTGCCAGCAGCCTGTGGACTACCAACGAGCAGTACTTC.

As to this clone: Other DNA sequences of this sample code for an identical CDR3. The chain combines TRBV19 with TRBJ2-5; possibly TRBD2 for D (6 bases). V lost 4 bases and J lost 5, with 11 bases in between. Germline loops: CDR1 LNHDA, CDR2 SQIVND (reference sequence). This CDR3 is built from 13 residues. CDR3 sequence (DNA): TGTGCCAGTAGTAAGGCAGGGAGGGAGACCCAGTACTTC. It specifies CASSKAGRETQYF.

The V call is TRBV9, the J call TRBJ2-2; D call uncertain. V lost 5 bases to trimming and J lost 1 base, with 3 bases between them. The germline V gene has CDR1 SGDLS and CDR2 YYNGEE. The CDR3 consists of 12 residues. The CDR3 here is CASRGNTGELFF. The CDR3 DNA reads as TGTGCCAGCAGAGGGAACACCGGGGAGCTGTTTTTT.

The chain couples TRBV3-1 (or the pseudogene TRBV3-2) to TRBJ2-5, with D possibly matching TRBD1 (5 bases). The length of the CDR3 is 15 residues. Trimming shortened V by 4 bases and J by 2 bases, and 14 bases separated the two germline ends. Per the germline V gene, CDR1 is LGHDT and CDR2 is YNNKEL (reference sequence). In DNA, the CDR3 is TGTGCCAGCAGCCCGGTTGGTTGGACACAAGAGACCCAGTACTTC. Its protein is CASSPVGWTQETQYF.

This chain uses TRBV12-3 or TRBV12-4 with TRBJ2-5; D unresolved. The CDR3 covers 12 residues. The V end was cut by 4 bases, the J end by 0 bases, with 3 bases between. CDR3 bases: TGTGCCAGCAGTTCGTACCAAGAGACCCAGTACTTC. Translated, it gives CASSSYQETQYF.

The chain is built from TRBV19 and TRBJ2-3, with D perhaps assigned TRBD1 or TRBD2 (5 bases each). The CDR3 contains 15 residues. Germline V gives CDR1 LNHDA, CDR2 SQIVND (reference sequence). Trimming removed 1 base from V and 3 bases from J, with 11 bases in between. CDR3 loop: CASSIAGRGTDTQYF. Here the CDR3 DNA reads TGTGCCAGTAGTATAGCGGGAAGGGGAACAGATACGCAGTATTTT.

V usage is TRBV9 and J usage is TRBJ2-1; TRBD2 aligns across 8 bases. CDR1 SGDLS and CDR2 YYNGEE come from the germline V gene. The V and J ends lost 1 base and 3 bases, in that order; junction bases with no gene match: 6. The CDR3 length is 16 residues. The DNA for the CDR3 is TGTGCCAGCAGCGTAACCCCCGGGACTAGCTACAATGAGCAGTTCTTC. It yields the protein CASSVTPGTSYNEQFF.